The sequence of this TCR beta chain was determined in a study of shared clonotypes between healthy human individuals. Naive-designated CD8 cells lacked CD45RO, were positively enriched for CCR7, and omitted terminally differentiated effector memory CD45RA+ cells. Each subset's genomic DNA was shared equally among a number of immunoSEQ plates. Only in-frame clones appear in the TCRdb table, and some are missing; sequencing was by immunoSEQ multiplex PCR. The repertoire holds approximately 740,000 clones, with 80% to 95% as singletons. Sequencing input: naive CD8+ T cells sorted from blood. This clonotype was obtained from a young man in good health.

The CDR3 DNA follows: TGTGCCAGCAGTCTCGGGACAGTACCAGCCGGGGAGCTGTTTTTT. It yields the protein CASSLGTVPAGELFF. This chain connects TRBV27 to TRBJ2-2, with 7 bases that match TRBD1. The V and J ends lost 5 bases and 6 bases, in that order; junction bases with no gene match: 9. The CDR3 is 15 amino acids. Per the germline V gene, CDR1 is MNHEY and CDR2 is SMNVEV (reference sequence).